The 27 T cell receptor beta chains below were found in one sample sequenced in a study of a mutant IDH1 vaccine in newly diagnosed glioma. Sequenced by immunoSEQ multiplex PCR; TCRdb stores in-frame clones only, minus some. The table lists tens of thousands of clones, over 75% of them singletons. This sample's time point: week 23, last vaccination. In every dose of vaccine, 300 ug of mutant IDH1 20-mer peptide was given alongside topical imiquimod. Their antigens are not known. Material: PBMCs, obtained from a glioma patient whose treatment included an IDH1 peptide vaccine. These receptors came from a man younger than 40 with glioma. Some clones in this sample may be carry-over from other donors' samples.

The rearrangement links TRBV7-9 to TRBJ2-2; 7 nucleotides align to TRBD2. The ends lost 11 bases at V and 3 bases at J; junction bases unmatched: 9. CDR3 length: 14 residues. Germline V lookup: CDR1 SEHNR, CDR2 FQNEAQ (reference sequence). The CDR3 region is CASLGGSYTGELFF. The CDR3 DNA is TGTGCCTCCCTCGGGGGGTCGTACACCGGGGAGCTGTTTTTT. Supplemented by reference TRBV7-9 and TRBJ2-2, the full variable domain reads DTGVSQNPRHKITKRGQNVTFRCDPISEHNRLYWYRQTLGQGPEFLTYFQNEAQLEKSRLLSDRFSAERPKGSFSTLEIQRTEQGDSAMYLCASLGGSYTGELFFGEGSRLTVL.

This chain connects TRBV19 to TRBJ2-1, with D possibly matching TRBD1 (6 bases). V lost 1 base and J 7 bases, leaving 17 bases between the germline ends. Germline lookup yields CDR1 LNHDA and CDR2 SQIVND (reference sequence). This CDR3 spans 16 amino acids. In nucleotides, the CDR3 is TGTGCCAGTAGTATAGCACCCCAGGGGTTATTAAATGAGCAGTTCTTC. It codes for CASSIAPQGLLNEQFF.

This clone has more than one count but fewer than ten. This chain connects TRBV11-2 to TRBJ1-6; D is perhaps TRBD1 (5 bases). Germline V gene data show CDR1 as SGHAT and CDR2 as FQNNGV. The V end lost 2 bases, the J end lost 7 bases, and 9 bases lay between the germline ends. The CDR3 is 14 amino acids. CDR3 nucleotide sequence: TGTGCCAGCAGCTTAAATGCAGGGAATTCACCCCTCCACTTT. This translates into CASSLNAGNSPLHF. The variable domain in full, with the rest retrieved from reference TRBV11-2 and TRBJ1-6, is EAGVAQSPRYKIIEKRQSVAFWCNPISGHATLYWYQQILGQGPKLLIQFQNNGVVDDSQLPKDRFSAERLKGVDSTLKIQPAKLEDSAVYLCASSLNAGNSPLHFGNGTRLTVT.

V gene TRBV28 combines with J gene TRBJ2-7; 8 bases line up with TRBD2. The CDR3 loop spans 19 amino acids. Germline CDR1 is MDHEN and CDR2 is SYDVKM. V lost 2 bases to trimming and J lost 5 bases; unmatched junction nucleotides: 20. The CDR3 is CASSLSRARAGGLSNEQYF. In nucleotides, the CDR3 is TGTGCCAGCAGTTTAAGTAGGGCCCGGGCGGGAGGACTTTCTAACGAGCAGTACTTC.

This sequence joins TRBV29-1 and TRBJ2-5; the match to TRBD2 covers 7 bases. This CDR3 contains 11 residues. With V trimmed by 1 base and J by 10 bases, 3 bases remained unmatched. CDR1 and CDR2 from the germline V gene are SQVTM and ANQGSEA. The CDR3 DNA reads TGCAGCGTTGAAGTGGGAGGGGACCAGTACTTC. It translates to CSVEVGGDQYF.

The chain links TRBV10-3 to TRBJ2-1; D remains ambiguous. The V gene's germline CDR1 is ENHRY and CDR2 SYGVKD. V was pared by 7 bases and J by 2 bases, with 12 bases between. This CDR3 is 14 amino acids long. The CDR3 here is CAITKSAPYNEQFF. CDR3 nucleotide sequence: TGTGCCATCACTAAGTCGGCCCCCTACAATGAGCAGTTCTTC.

V is TRBV28 and J is TRBJ2-7, with D uncertain. CDR3 length: 12 amino acids. V was shortened by 7 bases and J by 2 bases, with 9 bases between the two germline ends. The germline CDR1 and CDR2 sequences are MDHEN and SYDVKM. The CDR3 reads CASKEATYEQYF. CDR3 sequence (DNA): TGTGCCAGCAAAGAGGCGACCTACGAGCAGTACTTC.

The rearrangement joins TRBV7-9 to TRBJ2-5; D uncertain. The CDR3 runs 14 residues. The germline V gene encodes CDR1 SEHNR and CDR2 FQNEAQ (reference sequence). V dropped 2 bases and J dropped 0 bases, with 7 bases sitting between them. The CDR3 loop reads CASSLYRDQETQYF. As DNA, the CDR3 is TGTGCCAGCAGCTTATACCGAGACCAAGAGACCCAGTACTTC. Complete variable domain (other parts from reference TRBV7-9 and TRBJ2-5): DTGVSQNPRHKITKRGQNVTFRCDPISEHNRLYWYRQTLGQGPEFLTYFQNEAQLEKSRLLSDRFSAERPKGSFSTLEIQRTEQGDSAMYLCASSLYRDQETQYFGPGTRLLVL.

This clone appeared a few times. The V and J genes are TRBV7-2 and TRBJ1-1; 8 nucleotides align to TRBD1. The CDR3 contains 12 residues. Germline assignment: CDR1 SGHTA and CDR2 FQGNSA. V lost 1 base and J lost 8; bases outside the gene matches: 0. The CDR3, as DNA: TGTGCCAGCAGCTTAGGGGACAGGGAAGCTTTCTTT. Amino acids: CASSLGDREAFF.

V and J are TRBV5-6 and TRBJ2-3; TRBD2 matches at 7 bases. Per germline, CDR1 SGHDT and CDR2 YYEEEE. The V segment lost 5 bases and the J segment 5 bases; nucleotides outside the gene matches: 11. CDR3 size: 15 residues. DNA for the CDR3: TGTGCCAGCAGTTTTGTTGGGAGGGCCATAGATACGCAGTATTTT. Amino acids: CASSFVGRAIDTQYF.

J is TRBJ1-4 and V is TRBV27, with 7 positions matching TRBD1. The germline CDR1 and CDR2 sequences are MNHEY and SMNVEV (reference sequence). This CDR3 comprises 15 residues. J was trimmed by 7 bases and V by 6 bases; bases with no gene match: 11. The CDR3, as DNA: TGTGCCAGCAGCTCGGGACAGTACAAAGTTGAAAAACTGTTTTTT. Amino acid sequence: CASSSGQYKVEKLFF.

V usage is TRBV9 and J usage is TRBJ2-3; possibly TRBD2 for D (5 bases). The germline V gene has CDR1 SGDLS and CDR2 YYNGEE. The V gene lost 0 bases and the J gene lost 5 bases, with 13 bases spanning the gap. The CDR3 covers 15 residues. The CDR3 reads CASSVGRSGGDTQYF. The CDR3 nucleotides read TGTGCCAGCAGCGTAGGGCGGAGTGGAGGAGATACGCAGTATTTT. The whole variable domain, remainder taken from reference TRBV9 and TRBJ2-3, is DSGVTQTPKHLITATGQRVTLRCSPRSGDLSVYWYQQSLDQGLQFLIQYYNGEERAKGNILERFSAQQFPDLHSELNLSSLELGDSALYFCASSVGRSGGDTQYFGPGTRLTVL.

The V and J genes are TRBV7-3 and TRBJ1-6, with D tentatively TRBD1 (5 bases). With 0 bases removed from V and 5 bases from J, the gap between germline ends came to 8 bases. This CDR3 has 15 amino acids. From germline, CDR1 is SGHTA and CDR2 FQGTGA. The DNA for the CDR3 is TGTGCCAGCAGCTTAACGACAGCGAATAATTCACCCCTCCACTTT. Residues: CASSLTTANNSPLHF. Complete variable domain (other parts from reference TRBV7-3 and TRBJ1-6): GAGVSQTPSNKVTEKGKYVELRCDPISGHTALYWYRQSLGQGPEFLIYFQGTGAADDSGLPNDRFFAVRPEGSVSTLKIQRTERGDSAVYLCASSLTTANNSPLHFGNGTRLTVT.

V is TRBV4-3 and J is TRBJ2-7, with 7 bases matching TRBD2. The V and J ends lost 0 bases and 7 bases, in that order; junction bases with no gene match: 9. The CDR3 consists of 15 residues. Germline V gene lookup returns CDR1 LGHNA and CDR2 YSLEER. CDR3 sequence reads: CASSQDGREWKEQYF. CDR3 DNA sequence: TGCGCCAGCAGCCAAGATGGGCGGGAGTGGAAAGAGCAGTACTTC.

The rearrangement uses TRBV9 and TRBJ2-3; possibly TRBD1 for D (6 bases). Germline CDR1 is SGDLS and CDR2 is YYNGEE. The CDR3 consists of 11 residues. Between the trimmed V and J ends, which lost 4 bases and 6 bases, there was a span of 6 bases. The CDR3 region has the DNA TGTGCCAGCAGCCAGGGGGATACGCAGTATTTT. Residues: CASSQGDTQYF.

This clone was recorded only once. This chain links TRBV18 with TRBJ2-5, with 8 bases that match TRBD2. CDR1 is KGHSH and CDR2 is LQKENI in the germline V gene. V was clipped by 3 bases and J by 3 bases; unmatched bases: 0. CDR3 length equals 13 residues. The CDR3 spells CASSPSGEETQYF. CDR3 sequence (DNA): TGTGCCAGCTCACCTAGCGGGGAAGAGACCCAGTACTTC.

Here the CDR3 reads CASSTDTSYEQYF. The CDR3 DNA follows: TGCGCCAGCAGCACGGACACGTCCTACGAGCAGTACTTC. This chain joins TRBV5-1 and TRBJ2-7; perhaps TRBD1 as D (5 bases). The CDR3 is 13 amino acids. Trimming removed 4 bases from V and 1 base from J, with 9 bases in between. Germline V gene sequence: CDR1 SGHRS, CDR2 YFSETQ.

The rearrangement links TRBV5-1 to TRBJ1-1; possibly TRBD1 for D (6 bases). The CDR3 runs 14 residues. V was clipped by 3 bases and J by 6 bases, with 15 bases between them. Germline CDR1 SGHRS, CDR2 YFSETQ. The DNA for the CDR3 is TGCGCCAGCAGCTCCGCTCAAGGGGGTGCTGAAGCTTTCTTT. Translation: CASSSAQGGAEAFF.

This clone has just a few counts. The chain recombines TRBV10-3 with TRBJ1-1, with a possible D match to TRBD1 (5 bases). The CDR3 contains 14 residues. Per germline, CDR1 ENHRY and CDR2 SYGVKD. V gave up 3 bases and J gave up 0 bases, with 8 bases separating them. CDR3 in amino acids: CAISDRGMNTEAFF. The CDR3 DNA sequence: TGTGCCATCAGTGATAGGGGTATGAACACTGAAGCTTTCTTT.

This chain uses TRBV30 with TRBJ1-1; a possible D gene is TRBD1 (6 bases). The germline V gene has CDR1 GTSNPN and CDR2 SVGIG (reference sequence). V was clipped by 0 bases and J by 4 bases, with 12 bases between them. The CDR3 length is 14 residues. In nucleotides, the CDR3 is TGTGCCTGGAGTGTACGGGGGGCAAGCACTGAAGCTTTCTTT. Residues: CAWSVRGASTEAFF.

This rearrangement joins TRBV7-2 to TRBJ2-3, with 12 bases matching TRBD2. Germline V gene lookup returns CDR1 SGHTA and CDR2 FQGNSA. The CDR3 is 15 amino acids. J lost 5 bases, V lost 8 bases, and 8 bases had no gene match. The CDR3 loop is CASGLAGGKGDTQYF. CDR3 in DNA: TGTGCCAGCGGTCTAGCGGGGGGGAAGGGAGATACGCAGTATTTT. Supplemented by reference TRBV7-2 and TRBJ2-3, the full variable domain reads GAGVSQSPSNKVTEKGKDVELRCDPISGHTALYWYRQSLGQGLEFLIYFQGNSAPDKSGLPSDRFSAERTGGSVSTLTIQRTQQEDSAVYLCASGLAGGKGDTQYFGPGTRLTVL.

This clone was seen just once. V is TRBV7-8 and J is TRBJ2-5; 7 nucleotides match TRBD1. The J call may be in error: the DNA end matches TRBJ2-7 better. CDR1 and CDR2 (germline): SGHVS, FQNEAQ. This CDR3 spans 15 amino acids. CDR3 loop: CASKSLRDSGYEQYF. For the CDR3, the DNA is TGTGCCAGCAAATCCCTCCGGGACAGCGGCTACGAGCAGTACTTC.

This chain links TRBV6-5 with TRBJ2-7; 7 bases agree with TRBD1. Germline values: CDR1 MNHEY, CDR2 SVGAGI. Trimming removed 3 bases from V and 7 bases from J; junction bases left unmatched: 9. This CDR3 is built from 14 residues. DNA for the CDR3: TGTGCCAGCAGTTATCGGACAGGCTCCGAGGAGCAGTACTTC. Its protein product is CASSYRTGSEEQYF.

The chain carries TRBV28 and TRBJ1-2, with 7 bases aligning to TRBD1. The CDR3 consists of 15 residues. V lost 5 bases, J lost 6 bases, and 12 bases stayed unmatched. Germline V gene lookup returns CDR1 MDHEN and CDR2 SYDVKM. This chain's CDR3 is CASSPEGRGRNGYTF. CDR3 nucleotide sequence: TGTGCCAGCAGTCCCGAAGGAAGGGGGCGCAATGGCTACACCTTC.

The chain employs TRBV25-1 and TRBJ1-2, with 9 bases lining up with TRBD1. J lost 7 bases, V lost 3 bases, and 6 bases had no gene match. There are 14 residues in the CDR3. Germline CDR1 MGHDK, CDR2 SYGVNS. In nucleotides, the CDR3 is TGTGCCAGCAGTGAGGGACAGGGATATTCTGGCTACACCTTC. Its translation: CASSEGQGYSGYTF.

The chain employs TRBV5-1 and TRBJ2-1, with 9 bases fitting TRBD1. This CDR3 is 14 amino acids long. The J segment lost 4 bases and the V segment lost 4 bases, leaving 3 bases of the junction unmatched. Germline assignment: CDR1 SGHRS and CDR2 YFSETQ. Written as DNA, the CDR3 is TGCGCCAGCAGCGCCGGGACAGGGTACAATGAGCAGTTCTTC. Protein: CASSAGTGYNEQFF.

This clone has a handful of counts. The rearrangement uses TRBV28 and TRBJ1-1; no clear D gene. Germline lookup yields CDR1 MDHEN and CDR2 SYDVKM. Trimming took 5 bases from V and 1 from J, leaving 2 bases between them. The CDR3 contains 11 residues. The CDR3 bases are TGTGCCAGCAGTACGAACACTGAAGCTTTCTTT. Translation: CASSTNTEAFF.